Listed here are 30 T cell receptor beta chains from one sample, sequenced in a study of blood T cell repertoires in COVID-19. Clones were sequenced by immunoSEQ multiplex PCR, and TCRdb holds only the in-frame ones, with some missing. The sample carries some 200,000 clones, around 81% recorded once. Sequencing was carried out using peripheral blood. Source of these receptors: a man in his 60s with COVID-19, enrolled during active disease.

The chain joins TRBV29-1 to TRBJ2-2; 9 nucleotides match TRBD1. The CDR3 is made up of 13 amino acids. Germline CDR1 SQVTM, CDR2 ANQGSEA. The junction had 4 bases not matched to a gene; V was cut back by 7 bases and J by 4 bases. The CDR3 is CSARTGVTGELFF. The CDR3 region has the DNA TGCAGCGCACGGACAGGGGTCACCGGGGAGCTGTTTTTT.

This clone occurred a few times. V and J are TRBV30 and TRBJ1-4, with no clear D. CDR3 size: 14 residues. Germline values: CDR1 GTSNPN, CDR2 SVGIG (reference sequence). The V end lost 4 bases, the J end lost 0 bases, and 9 bases lay between the germline ends. The CDR3 is CAWNHGATNEKLFF. The CDR3 DNA sequence: TGTGCCTGGAACCACGGTGCAACTAATGAAAAACTGTTTTTT.

The chain couples TRBV29-1 to TRBJ2-7, with TRBD1 as a possible D gene (8 bases). V was trimmed by 7 bases and J by 3 bases, leaving 16 bases between them. CDR1 is SQVTM and CDR2 is ANQGSEA in the germline V gene. CDR3 length: 13 amino acids. The CDR3 bases are TGCAGCGCTGGACAGGGAGGGGGCTACGAGCAGTACTTC. This sequence encodes CSAGQGGGYEQYF.

The chain is built from TRBV12-3 or TRBV12-4 and TRBJ1-1, with 7 bases fitting TRBD1. J lost 1 base, V lost 6 bases, and 2 bases had no gene match. The CDR3 loop spans 13 amino acids. The CDR3 nucleotides read TGTGCCAGCAGCTGGACAGGGAACACTGAAGCTTTCTTT. It specifies CASSWTGNTEAFF.

The chain is built from TRBV11-2 and TRBJ1-4; tentatively, D is TRBD1 (5 bases). The V gene's germline CDR1 is SGHAT and CDR2 FQNNGV. V lost 1 base to trimming and J lost 4 bases, with 13 bases between them. This CDR3 is built from 16 residues. The CDR3 DNA is TGTGCCAGCAGCTTAGGGGGCCCGGCGATTAATGAAAAACTGTTTTTT. Translating gives CASSLGGPAINEKLFF.

This sequence joins TRBV13 and TRBJ1-2; D remains unclear. From germline, CDR1 is PRHDT and CDR2 FYEKMQ (reference sequence). The V gene lost 4 bases and the J gene lost 3 bases, with 9 bases spanning the gap. The CDR3 covers 13 residues. Here the CDR3 DNA reads TGTGCCAGCAGCTCAGACGGGGACTATGGCTACACCTTC. Translated: CASSSDGDYGYTF.

CDR3: CASSKWANEKLFF. The CDR3 coding sequence is TGTGCCAGCAGCAAGTGGGCGAATGAAAAACTGTTTTTT. The chain carries TRBV11-2 and TRBJ1-4; D remains unclear. This CDR3 spans 13 amino acids. V was clipped by 5 bases and J by 5 bases, with 9 bases between them. Germline V gene data show CDR1 as SGHAT and CDR2 as FQNNGV.

The chain has TRBV6-1 and TRBJ1-4; D not resolved. V gave up 2 bases and J gave up 3 bases, with 7 bases separating them. This CDR3 contains 14 residues. Germline CDR1 MNHNS, CDR2 SASEGT. CDR3 residues: CASSEWQANEKLFF. In nucleotides, the CDR3 is TGTGCCAGCAGTGAATGGCAGGCTAATGAAAAACTGTTTTTT.

This clone was counted only a few times. The chain uses TRBV18 and TRBJ1-1, with D possibly matching TRBD1 (5 bases). The germline V and J ends were trimmed by 4 bases and 4 bases, with 13 bases remaining between them. The CDR3 length is 14 residues. The germline V gene encodes CDR1 KGHSH and CDR2 LQKENI. This chain's CDR3 is CASSLDSSGTEAFF. Here the CDR3 DNA reads TGTGCCAGCTCACTAGACAGTTCCGGCACTGAAGCTTTCTTT.

The rearrangement uses TRBV5-6 and TRBJ2-3, with D perhaps matching TRBD1 (5 bases). This CDR3 region has 15 residues. The germline gives CDR1 SGHDT, CDR2 YYEEEE. V was shortened by 4 bases and J by 3 bases, with 15 bases between the two germline ends. The CDR3: CASSTRQRRTDTQYF. The CDR3 nucleotides are TGTGCCAGCAGCACGAGACAGAGAAGGACAGATACGCAGTATTTT.

The chain recombines TRBV7-3 with TRBJ2-6; 7 bases match TRBD2. The CDR3 totals 17 residues. Germline V lookup: CDR1 SGHTA, CDR2 FQGTGA. Unmatched junction bases numbered 6, after V lost 4 bases and J lost 0 bases. Here the CDR3 DNA reads TGTGCCAGCAGCTACGGGGGGTCCCCCTCTGGGGCCAACGTCCTGACTTTC. This encodes CASSYGGSPSGANVLTF.

The chain combines TRBV28 with TRBJ1-5; 7 positions match TRBD1. This CDR3 has 14 amino acids. Germline V gives CDR1 MDHEN, CDR2 SYDVKM. The ends lost 2 bases at V and 3 bases at J; junction bases unmatched: 1. CDR3 nucleotides: TGTGCCAGCAGTTTAGACAGGGTCAATCAGCCCCAGCATTTT. Its protein is CASSLDRVNQPQHF.

The V call is TRBV10-3, the J call TRBJ1-2; TRBD1 matches 10 bases. The CDR3 extends over 15 amino acids. Germline V CDR1 and CDR2: ENHRY, SYGVKD. V gave up 10 bases and J gave up 0 bases; unmatched junction bases: 8. The CDR3 is CATTDRGIPNYGYTF. In DNA, the CDR3 is TGTGCCACCACGGACAGGGGGATTCCTAACTATGGCTACACCTTC.

The CDR3 loop is CASSLGGGTDTQYF. CDR3 coding DNA: TGTGCCAGCAGCTTGGGGGGAGGCACAGATACGCAGTATTTT. J is TRBJ2-3 and V is TRBV5-4; D possibly corresponds to TRBD2 (5 bases). The germline V gene has CDR1 SGHNT and CDR2 YYREEE (reference sequence). Trimming pared 0 bases from V and 1 base from J, leaving 6 bases between. The CDR3 runs to 14 residues.

The gene calls are TRBV11-2 and TRBJ2-2, with a possible D match to TRBD1 (6 bases). The germline CDR1 and CDR2 sequences are SGHAT and FQNNGV. This CDR3 comprises 14 residues. V was cut by 5 bases and J by 6 bases, with 13 bases left in between. The CDR3 DNA reads TGTGCCAGCAGCGGGGGCAGGGCGGCCGGGGAGCTGTTTTTT. Translated, it gives CASSGGRAAGELFF.

The chain has TRBV19 and TRBJ2-1; possibly TRBD1 for D (5 bases). The V gene's germline CDR1 is LNHDA and CDR2 SQIVND (reference sequence). The CDR3 is 15 residues long. V was pared by 1 base and J by 7 bases, with 14 bases between. CDR3 sequence: CASSIGPQGWNEQFF. The DNA for the CDR3 is TGTGCCAGTAGTATAGGTCCTCAGGGTTGGAATGAGCAGTTCTTC.

This clone was seen a few times. The V gene is TRBV27, the J gene TRBJ2-2, with D possibly being TRBD2 (7 bases). In germline, CDR1 is MNHEY, CDR2 SMNVEV (reference sequence). The CDR3 length is 16 residues. Deletions cut 3 bases from V and 3 bases from J, with 14 bases between. CDR3 sequence: CASSFRGRADTGELFF. CDR3 bases: TGTGCCAGCAGTTTTAGGGGGAGGGCCGACACCGGGGAGCTGTTTTTT.

V is TRBV5-1 and J is TRBJ1-1; 7 positions match TRBD1. CDR1 SGHRS and CDR2 YFSETQ come from the germline V gene. This CDR3 is built from 13 residues. Trimming at V came to 4 bases and at J to 11 bases, leaving 11 bases not matched to a gene. CDR3 DNA: TGCGCCAGCAGCGAGGGGGCGGGAATGAGGGCTTTCTTT. The encoded protein is CASSEGAGMRAFF.

J is TRBJ1-2 and V is TRBV6-5; D is perhaps TRBD1 (6 bases). Germline loops: CDR1 MNHEY, CDR2 SVGAGI. The CDR3 extends over 14 amino acids. The V and J ends lost 4 bases and 7 bases respectively, with 16 bases between them. CDR3 coding DNA: TGTGCCAGCAGTTTCCTACAGGGTTCGAGTGGCTACACCTTC. Its translation is CASSFLQGSSGYTF.

The J gene is TRBJ1-4, the V gene TRBV5-1, with a weak D call TRBD1 (5 bases). V lost 4 bases, J lost 8 bases, and 12 bases lay in between. Per germline, CDR1 SGHRS and CDR2 YFSETQ. The CDR3 extends over 13 amino acids. CDR3 sequence: CASSVGTGEKLFF. As DNA, the CDR3 is TGCGCCAGCAGCGTCGGGACTGGGGAAAAACTGTTTTTT.

This chain joins TRBV6-5 and TRBJ1-1; D is unclear. V was pared by 2 bases and J by 5 bases, with 12 bases between. Germline V CDR1 and CDR2: MNHEY, SVGAGI. This CDR3 is built from 14 residues. In nucleotides, the CDR3 is TGTGCCAGCAGTTACATGCGGCGTAGTACTGAAGCTTTCTTT. It specifies CASSYMRRSTEAFF.

The rearrangement joins TRBV10-3 to TRBJ1-5; 12 bases align to TRBD1. Trimming removed 5 bases from V and 0 bases from J; junction bases left unmatched: 8. Germline V gene sequence: CDR1 ENHRY, CDR2 SYGVKD. The CDR3 loop spans 18 amino acids. In DNA, the CDR3 is TGTGCCATCAGTAATACCCCGGGACAGGGGGCTAGCAATCAGCCCCAGCATTTT. Translated: CAISNTPGQGASNQPQHF.

The chain has TRBV30 and TRBJ1-1; the match to TRBD1 covers 7 bases. The V gene's germline CDR1 is GTSNPN and CDR2 SVGIG (reference sequence). V shed 3 bases, J shed 3 bases, and the junction held 1 base outside the gene matches. The CDR3 has 12 residues. The CDR3 DNA reads as TGTGCCTGGAGCAGGGGGGACACTGAAGCTTTCTTT. This encodes CAWSRGDTEAFF. The full variable domain, in which reference TRBV30 and TRBJ1-1 provide the parts outside the CDR3, is SQTIHQWPATLVQPVGSPLSLECTVEGTSNPNLYWYRQAAGRGLQLLFYSVGIGQISSEVPQNLSASRPQDRQFILSSKKLLLSDSGFYLCAWSRGDTEAFFGQGTRLTVV.

Turning to this clone: Other DNA sequences within the sample encode an identical CDR3. The V call is TRBV18, the J call TRBJ1-2; D is undetermined. The germline V and J ends were trimmed by 2 bases and 3 bases, with 7 bases remaining between them. The length of the CDR3 is 13 residues. Germline CDR1 is KGHSH and CDR2 is LQKENI. The CDR3 nucleotides are TGTGCCAGCTCACCAAACCGAGACTATGGCTACACCTTC. Protein: CASSPNRDYGYTF.

This chain joins TRBV30 and TRBJ1-6, with 8 bases that match TRBD1. Germline V CDR1 and CDR2: GTSNPN, SVGIG (reference sequence). CDR3 size: 14 residues. V lost 4 bases to trimming and J lost 6 bases; unmatched junction nucleotides: 5. This chain's CDR3 is CAWTGGSRNSPLHF. CDR3 nucleotides: TGTGCCTGGACAGGGGGCTCGCGTAATTCACCCCTCCACTTT.

This clone was seen just once. This sequence joins TRBV28 and TRBJ1-1; 7 bases are shared with TRBD1. Per germline, CDR1 MDHEN and CDR2 SYDVKM. V shed 7 bases and J 3 bases; nucleotides not matched to a gene: 8. The CDR3 consists of 14 residues. The CDR3 is CASIPGGFDTEAFF. The CDR3, as DNA: TGTGCCAGCATTCCAGGGGGGTTTGACACTGAAGCTTTCTTT.

The rearrangement uses TRBV3-1 (or the pseudogene TRBV3-2) and TRBJ2-2; D not resolved. Germline V gene sequence: CDR1 LGHDT, CDR2 YNNKEL (reference sequence). The CDR3 runs 13 residues. Deletions cut 4 bases from V and 6 bases from J, with 9 bases between. The CDR3 DNA is TGTGCCAGCAGCCGCAGCGATGCCGGGGAGCTGTTTTTT. It translates to CASSRSDAGELFF.

The rearrangement links TRBV29-1 to TRBJ2-7; the match to TRBD1 covers 7 bases. CDR1 is SQVTM, CDR2 ANQGSEA, per germline. J was trimmed by 7 bases and V by 6 bases; bases with no gene match: 12. This CDR3 spans 13 amino acids. The DNA of the CDR3 is TGCAGCGTCCTGGGACAGACCTCCTTGGAGCAGTACTTC. It encodes CSVLGQTSLEQYF.

V is TRBV4-3 and J is TRBJ1-2; 7 bases line up with TRBD1. Germline trimming cut 0 bases from V and 8 bases from J; bases unmatched to any gene: 6. Germline lookup yields CDR1 LGHNA and CDR2 YSLEER. The CDR3 sequence is 14 residues long. Here the CDR3 reads CASSQELQGEGYTF. CDR3 bases: TGCGCCAGCAGCCAAGAATTGCAGGGGGAGGGCTACACCTTC.

The chain employs TRBV27 and TRBJ1-6; a weak D match, TRBD1 (6 bases). This CDR3 comprises 15 residues. V gave up 0 bases and J gave up 9 bases, with 12 bases separating them. Germline CDR1 reads MNHEY; CDR2 reads SMNVEV (reference sequence). CDR3 sequence: CASSLSTGRGSPLHF. The CDR3, as DNA: TGTGCCAGCAGTTTATCGACAGGACGCGGTTCACCCCTCCACTTT.